This is a list of T cell receptor beta chains from one sample in a study of molecular identifiers for immune sequencing clone quantification. MiXCR, run by TCRdb on the PCR reads, gives a single entry per CDR3 protein. Among some 91,000 distinct CDR3 sequences listed, less than 25% were seen once. Sequenced sample: naive CD8+ T cells from blood, with Jurkat cell RNA spiked in. The receptors were gathered from a human donor in good health. Some libraries in this study had Jurkat cell RNA spiked in. CDR3s include the opening cysteine and the closing phenylalanine or tryptophan. The D gene is left open where the match is weak. A row's size may be missing; if present it is once, few, many or a size class.

j_gene: TRBJ2-3
v_gene: TRBV9
d_gene: TRBD2
abundance: many
CDR3nt: TGTGCCAGCAGCACCTCGGGAGCGGGAGGCACAGATACGCAGTATTTT
CDR3aa: CASSTSGAGGTDTQYF

j_gene: TRBJ2-1
v_gene: TRBV7-7
d_gene: NA
abundance: NA
CDR3nt: TGTACCAGCAGCTTAGGCGGCGGTGAGCAGTTCTTC
CDR3aa: CTSSLGGGEQFF

j_gene: TRBJ2-3
v_gene: TRBV12-5
d_gene: NA
abundance: NA
CDR3nt: TGTGCTAGTGGTTTTTCAGATGCGCAGTATTTT
CDR3aa: CASGFSDAQYF

j_gene: TRBJ2-1
v_gene: TRBV29-1
d_gene: NA
abundance: many
CDR3nt: TGCAGCGTTGAAGATGGAGAAGGGGGCAATGAGCAGTTCTTC
CDR3aa: CSVEDGEGGNEQFF

j_gene: TRBJ2-7
v_gene: TRBV5-1
d_gene: NA
abundance: NA
CDR3nt: TGCGCCAGCAGCTCGGGGGCAGCCTACGAGCAGTACTTC
CDR3aa: CASSSGAAYEQYF

j_gene: TRBJ2-5
v_gene: TRBV12-3/TRBV12-4
d_gene: TRBD1
abundance: NA
CDR3nt: TGTGCCAGCAGTTGGGACAGGGGGGGAGAGACCCAGTACTTC
CDR3aa: CASSWDRGGETQYF

j_gene: TRBJ2-7
v_gene: TRBV5-6
d_gene: TRBD2
abundance: NA
CDR3nt: TGTGCCGGCAGCTTGGCGCGGGAGAGTTACGAGCAGTACTTC
CDR3aa: CAGSLARESYEQYF

j_gene: TRBJ2-3
v_gene: TRBV5-3
d_gene: TRBD2
abundance: few
CDR3nt: TGTGCCAGCAGCTCTCTCCTAGCGGGACAATCCGATACGCAGTATTTT
CDR3aa: CASSSLLAGQSDTQYF

j_gene: TRBJ2-2
v_gene: TRBV7-9
d_gene: NA
abundance: many
CDR3nt: TGTGCCAGCAGCTTAGAGTCAGGGATGAACACCGGGGAGCTGTTTTTT
CDR3aa: CASSLESGMNTGELFF

j_gene: TRBJ1-1
v_gene: TRBV4-1
d_gene: NA
abundance: NA
CDR3nt: TGCGCCAGCCGCCAGCAGGGCGCAGCTTTCTTT
CDR3aa: CASRQQGAAFF

j_gene: TRBJ2-6
v_gene: TRBV20-1
d_gene: NA
abundance: NA
CDR3nt: TGCAGTGCTAGTTTCCGGAGCTCTGGGGCCAACGTCCTGACTTTC
CDR3aa: CSASFRSSGANVLTF

j_gene: TRBJ2-7
v_gene: TRBV7-2
d_gene: TRBD2
abundance: NA
CDR3nt: TGTGCCAGCAGCTTCTTCCCGTGCGGGAGGAACATCGAGCAGTACTTC
CDR3aa: CASSFFPCGRNIEQYF

j_gene: TRBJ1-5
v_gene: TRBV19
d_gene: TRBD1
abundance: many
CDR3nt: TGTGCCAGTAGTATCTCCTCAGGGACAGGGGTGCCCCAGCATTTT
CDR3aa: CASSISSGTGVPQHF

j_gene: TRBJ2-1
v_gene: TRBV5-1
d_gene: NA
abundance: many
CDR3nt: TGCGCCAGCAGCATAGCTCTTGCGGGCCGCTACAATGAGCAGTTCTTC
CDR3aa: CASSIALAGRYNEQFF

j_gene: TRBJ1-5
v_gene: TRBV4-2
d_gene: NA
abundance: NA
CDR3nt: TGTGCCAGCCGCCAAGCGCAGGGAGAGGACAATCAGCCCCAGCATTTT
CDR3aa: CASRQAQGEDNQPQHF

j_gene: TRBJ1-6
v_gene: TRBV5-1
d_gene: TRBD1
abundance: many
CDR3nt: TGCGCCAGCAGCTTGGAGGCAGGGGGCATTAATTCACCCCTCCACTTT
CDR3aa: CASSLEAGGINSPLHF

j_gene: TRBJ2-2
v_gene: TRBV6-5
d_gene: NA
abundance: many
CDR3nt: TGTGCCACCCTTGTGGGGGCCGCGAACACCGGGGAGCTGTTTTTT
CDR3aa: CATLVGAANTGELFF

j_gene: TRBJ2-3
v_gene: TRBV29-1
d_gene: TRBD2
abundance: few
CDR3nt: TGCAGCGTTGAAGTGGCGACCTTTGGTAGCGGGATCATGTCATTGGCAGATACGCAGTATTTT
CDR3aa: CSVEVATFGSGIMSLADTQYF

j_gene: TRBJ1-5
v_gene: TRBV7-2
d_gene: NA
abundance: many
CDR3nt: TGTGCCAGCAGCTTAGAAGGGGCTAGCAATCAGCCCCAGCATTTT
CDR3aa: CASSLEGASNQPQHF

j_gene: TRBJ2-7
v_gene: TRBV20-1
d_gene: NA
abundance: many
CDR3nt: TGCAGTGCTAGAGAGGATTTTAGGACAGCCTCCTACGAGCAGTACTTC
CDR3aa: CSAREDFRTASYEQYF

j_gene: TRBJ2-1
v_gene: TRBV19
d_gene: NA
abundance: many
CDR3nt: TGTGCCAGTAGTCCCTTTCCCGATGAGCAGTTCTTC
CDR3aa: CASSPFPDEQFF

j_gene: TRBJ2-1
v_gene: TRBV20-1
d_gene: NA
abundance: many
CDR3nt: TGCAGTGCTAGAGAGCTGTGGGGGGCCGGTGAGCAGTTCTTC
CDR3aa: CSARELWGAGEQFF

j_gene: TRBJ1-1
v_gene: TRBV27
d_gene: TRBD1
abundance: many
CDR3nt: TGTGCCAGCAGTAAGACAGGGGGCGAAGCTTTCTTT
CDR3aa: CASSKTGGEAFF

j_gene: TRBJ2-7
v_gene: TRBV28
d_gene: TRBD1
abundance: many
CDR3nt: TGTGCCAGCAGTTCCGGACAGGCGAGCTCCTACGAGCAGTACTTC
CDR3aa: CASSSGQASSYEQYF

j_gene: TRBJ2-2
v_gene: TRBV29-1
d_gene: NA
abundance: many
CDR3nt: TGCAGCGTTGAACTACCACGGAACACCGGGGAGCTGTTTTTT
CDR3aa: CSVELPRNTGELFF

j_gene: TRBJ1-5
v_gene: TRBV27
d_gene: NA
abundance: NA
CDR3nt: TGTGCCAGCGGGACACCGGATCAGCCCCAGCATTTT
CDR3aa: CASGTPDQPQHF

j_gene: TRBJ2-7
v_gene: TRBV19
d_gene: NA
abundance: few
CDR3nt: TGTGCCAGTAGTATACCAGGGGCCCCTGACGAGCAGTACTTC
CDR3aa: CASSIPGAPDEQYF

j_gene: TRBJ1-5
v_gene: TRBV6-2/TRBV6-3
d_gene: NA
abundance: NA
CDR3nt: TGTGCCCGCACGACGGTAGTGGGCAATCCGCCCCAGCATTTT
CDR3aa: CARTTVVGNPPQHF

j_gene: TRBJ1-5
v_gene: TRBV7-8
d_gene: NA
abundance: NA
CDR3nt: TGTGCCAGCAGCTTAGAGTGGTATAGCAATCAGCCCCAGCATTTT
CDR3aa: CASSLEWYSNQPQHF

j_gene: TRBJ2-3
v_gene: TRBV9
d_gene: TRBD2
abundance: many
CDR3nt: TGTGCCAGCAGCGGAAGGACTAGCGGGAGTGTCACAGATACGCAGTATTTT
CDR3aa: CASSGRTSGSVTDTQYF

j_gene: TRBJ1-1
v_gene: TRBV5-1
d_gene: TRBD1
abundance: NA
CDR3nt: TGCGACAGCAGCAGGACAGGGGGGCTGCCCCCTGCCGCTTTCTTT
CDR3aa: CDSSRTGGLPPAAFF

j_gene: TRBJ1-6
v_gene: TRBV7-9
d_gene: NA
abundance: few
CDR3nt: TGTGCCAGCAGCTTGGACACTTATTCACCCCTCCACTTT
CDR3aa: CASSLDTYSPLHF

j_gene: TRBJ2-7
v_gene: TRBV11-2
d_gene: NA
abundance: many
CDR3nt: TGTGCCAGCAGCTTACCAACCGGGACACACGAGCAGTACTTC
CDR3aa: CASSLPTGTHEQYF

j_gene: TRBJ2-7
v_gene: TRBV27
d_gene: NA
abundance: many
CDR3nt: TGTGCCAGCAGCTTAAGCGGGCCCTCCTACGAGCAGTACTTC
CDR3aa: CASSLSGPSYEQYF

j_gene: TRBJ2-3
v_gene: TRBV28
d_gene: TRBD2
abundance: many
CDR3nt: TGTGCCAGCAGTTTAGCTGGCGGGAGGGAATGGACAGATACGCAGTATTTT
CDR3aa: CASSLAGGREWTDTQYF

j_gene: TRBJ2-1
v_gene: TRBV6-5
d_gene: TRBD1
abundance: few
CDR3nt: TGTGCCAGCAGTGCCACAGGGGGCCTCTACAATGAGCAGTTCTTC
CDR3aa: CASSATGGLYNEQFF

j_gene: TRBJ1-2
v_gene: TRBV12-3/TRBV12-4
d_gene: TRBD1
abundance: few
CDR3nt: TGTGCCAGCACCGGGTTTGGACAGGGGAACTATGGCTACACCTTC
CDR3aa: CASTGFGQGNYGYTF

j_gene: TRBJ1-5
v_gene: TRBV6-5
d_gene: NA
abundance: many
CDR3nt: TGTGCCAGCAGTTCCCGAAGCTATCAGCCCCAGCATTTT
CDR3aa: CASSSRSYQPQHF

j_gene: TRBJ2-2
v_gene: TRBV3-1
d_gene: NA
abundance: many
CDR3nt: TGTGCCAGCAGCCAAGATAGAAGGGTTTATGGCACCGGGGAGCTGTTTTTT
CDR3aa: CASSQDRRVYGTGELFF

j_gene: TRBJ2-3
v_gene: TRBV20-1
d_gene: TRBD2
abundance: many
CDR3nt: TGCAGTGCGAGGACTAGCGGTGATACGCAGTATTTT
CDR3aa: CSARTSGDTQYF

j_gene: TRBJ2-1
v_gene: TRBV4-2
d_gene: TRBD2
abundance: many
CDR3nt: TGTGCCAGCAGCCCGGGACTACTTAACGAGCAGTTCTTC
CDR3aa: CASSPGLLNEQFF

j_gene: TRBJ2-7
v_gene: TRBV7-9
d_gene: TRBD1
abundance: many
CDR3nt: TGTGCCAGCAGCTTAGCAGGGCAGGGGGCTGGCTACGAGCAGTACTTC
CDR3aa: CASSLAGQGAGYEQYF

j_gene: TRBJ1-6
v_gene: TRBV20-1
d_gene: TRBD1
abundance: NA
CDR3nt: TGCAGTGCTAGTTGGGACAGGGTGGAAGCCTATAATTCACCCCTCCACTTT
CDR3aa: CSASWDRVEAYNSPLHF

j_gene: TRBJ1-1
v_gene: TRBV5-5
d_gene: NA
abundance: many
CDR3nt: TGTGCCAGCAGTCTAGCAGCCGGGAACACTGAAGCTTTCTTT
CDR3aa: CASSLAAGNTEAFF

j_gene: TRBJ2-1
v_gene: TRBV4-1
d_gene: TRBD1
abundance: NA
CDR3nt: TGCGCCAGCAGCTACCGGGACAGGGACTACAATGAGCAGCTCTTC
CDR3aa: CASSYRDRDYNEQLF

j_gene: TRBJ1-5
v_gene: TRBV6-2/TRBV6-3
d_gene: NA
abundance: NA
CDR3nt: TGTGCCAGCACCCGGAGGGGGGGAGGCAATCAGCCCCGGCATTTT
CDR3aa: CASTRRGGGNQPRHF

j_gene: TRBJ2-7
v_gene: TRBV4-1
d_gene: TRBD2
abundance: many
CDR3nt: TGCGCCAGCAGCCAGGGCCCGGGACTAGCTTTGGCCGAGCAGTACTTC
CDR3aa: CASSQGPGLALAEQYF

j_gene: TRBJ2-7
v_gene: TRBV27
d_gene: NA
abundance: many
CDR3nt: TGTGCCAGCAGTTCCCCCGGCTCCTACGAGCAGTACTTC
CDR3aa: CASSSPGSYEQYF

j_gene: TRBJ2-5
v_gene: TRBV23-1
d_gene: NA
abundance: NA
CDR3nt: TGCGCCAGCAGTCGCGTCGTCGGACAAGAGACCCAGTACTTC
CDR3aa: CASSRVVGQETQYF

j_gene: TRBJ2-5
v_gene: TRBV7-3
d_gene: NA
abundance: many
CDR3nt: TGTGCCAGCAGCTTAAGTGGCGGCCAAGAGACCCAGTACTTC
CDR3aa: CASSLSGGQETQYF

j_gene: TRBJ2-7
v_gene: TRBV28
d_gene: TRBD1
abundance: NA
CDR3nt: TGTGCCAGCAGCTTAAGACAGGGGGCTTACGAGCAGTACTTC
CDR3aa: CASSLRQGAYEQYF